This T cell receptor beta chain was identified in a study of blood T cell repertoires in COVID-19. In the study overall: In each case, the material was cDNA or gDNA derived from T cells, B-cell-depleted T cells, or PBMCs.

The CDR3 is made up of 13 amino acids. V shed 1 base and J shed 6 bases, with 10 bases lying between them. CDR1 and CDR2 from the germline V gene are SGHTA and FQGTGA. The assay was immunoSEQ multiplex PCR, and TCRdb's table has in-frame clones only and misses some. The data show some 150,000 clones, about 90% seen once. In this sample, this clone turned up a few times. The chain recombines TRBV7-3 with TRBJ2-7; no definite D call. The specimen was peripheral blood. The receptor's source is a human donor in a cohort sampled during active COVID-19. CDR3 DNA sequence: TGTGCCAGCAGCTTAATGGTCGTCGGCGAGCAGTACTTC. It is translated as CASSLMVVGEQYF.